These 20 T cell receptor beta chains originate from one sample sequenced in a study of blood T cell repertoires in COVID-19. Sequencing was performed with immunoSEQ multiplex PCR; in TCRdb, only in-frame clones are kept and a portion is missing. Of more than 250,000 clones in the sample, more than 75% are singletons; the top ten hold 1%. The specimen was peripheral blood. These receptors were collected from a man aged 50-60 years with active or convalescent COVID-19.

The gene calls are TRBV2 and TRBJ1-2; 7 nucleotides agree with TRBD1. Germline V CDR1 and CDR2: SNHLY, FYNNEI. J gave up 8 bases and V 4 bases, and 4 bases lay outside the gene matches. CDR3 length: 12 residues. DNA of the CDR3: TGTGCCAGCAGTGCGTTAGGGGGCGGCTACACCTTC. Translating it yields CASSALGGGYTF.

This clone appeared a single time. V gene TRBV6-2 or TRBV6-3 combines with J gene TRBJ2-5, with 8 bases that match TRBD2. The CDR3 runs to 15 residues. Trimming took 6 bases from V and 5 from J; bases not matched to a gene: 11. Germline loops: CDR1 MNHEY, CDR2 SVGEGT. CDR3 sequence: CASSRRGLVRETQYF. The CDR3 DNA follows: TGTGCCAGCAGCCGAAGGGGACTAGTAAGGGAGACCCAGTACTTC.

This clone has only one observation. CDR3 nucleotide sequence: TGTGCCAGCAGCTGGACAGGGAACACTGAAGCTTTCTTT. This sequence encodes CASSWTGNTEAFF. This chain connects TRBV7-3 to TRBJ1-1; TRBD1 matches at 7 bases. CDR1 is SGHTA and CDR2 is FQGTGA in the germline V gene. The CDR3 contains 13 residues. The V and J ends lost 4 bases and 1 base, in that order; junction bases with no gene match: 0.

The chain joins TRBV30 to TRBJ1-2, with D uncertain. Germline CDR1 GTSNPN, CDR2 SVGIG (reference sequence). V lost 1 base, J lost 4 bases, and 10 bases lay in between. The CDR3 is 13 residues long. CDR3 region: CAWSENSLYGYTF. The CDR3 DNA reads TGTGCCTGGAGTGAGAACAGCCTCTATGGCTACACCTTC. The full variable domain, its missing parts supplied by reference TRBV30 and TRBJ1-2, is SQTIHQWPATLVQPVGSPLSLECTVEGTSNPNLYWYRQAAGRGLQLLFYSVGIGQISSEVPQNLSASRPQDRQFILSSKKLLLSDSGFYLCAWSENSLYGYTFGSGTRLTVV.

The V gene is TRBV11-2, the J gene TRBJ1-1, with D uncertain. With 2 bases removed from V and 3 bases from J, the gap between germline ends came to 10 bases. Germline V lookup: CDR1 SGHAT, CDR2 FQNNGV. The CDR3 sequence is 14 residues long. CDR3 region: CASSLSLYDTEAFF. The CDR3 nucleotides are TGTGCCAGCAGCTTATCTTTATATGACACTGAAGCTTTCTTT.

The chain employs TRBV7-2 and TRBJ2-1, with D perhaps matching TRBD2 (6 bases). The length of the CDR3 is 15 residues. CDR1 and CDR2 from the germline V gene are SGHTA and FQGNSA. V dropped 3 bases and J dropped 5 bases, with 14 bases sitting between them. In DNA form, the CDR3 reads TGTGCCAGCAGCTTCGTGGGAGGTGGGCACAATGAGCAGTTCTTC. The encoded protein is CASSFVGGGHNEQFF.

The chain recombines TRBV7-9 with TRBJ1-3; a possible D gene is TRBD1 (6 bases). The V end lost 2 bases, the J end lost 7 bases, and 6 bases lay between the germline ends. Germline V gives CDR1 SEHNR, CDR2 FQNEAQ (reference sequence). The CDR3 spans 12 residues. CDR3 nucleotide sequence: TGTGCCAGCAGCTTAACAGGGAACACCATATATTTT. It specifies CASSLTGNTIYF.

This clone was found once. J is TRBJ1-2 and V is TRBV6-5, with 7 nucleotides matching TRBD1. The J segment lost 4 bases and the V segment lost 5 bases, leaving 7 bases of the junction unmatched. The CDR3 runs 14 residues. The V gene's germline CDR1 is MNHEY and CDR2 SVGAGI. CDR3 in DNA: TGTGCCAGCAGTCTTGCGGGACAGCTCTATGGCTACACCTTC. Its translation: CASSLAGQLYGYTF.

This sequence joins TRBV30 and TRBJ1-4, with 11 bases fitting TRBD1. Germline V gene sequence: CDR1 GTSNPN, CDR2 SVGIG (reference sequence). The CDR3 has 13 amino acids. V was clipped by 5 bases and J by 5 bases; unmatched bases: 1. The CDR3: CAWGQGANEKLFF. DNA for the CDR3: TGTGCCTGGGGACAGGGGGCAAATGAAAAACTGTTTTTT.

Only a few counts were recorded for this clone. The V gene is TRBV6-2 or TRBV6-3, the J gene TRBJ2-7; D call uncertain. There are 15 residues in the CDR3. V dropped 5 bases and J dropped 4 bases, with 18 bases sitting between them. Germline V gives CDR1 MNHEY, CDR2 SVGEGT. This CDR3 reads CASSSQAGPPYEQYF. CDR3 nucleotides: TGTGCCAGCAGTAGCCAGGCCGGTCCACCTTACGAGCAGTACTTC.

V gene TRBV28 combines with J gene TRBJ1-5; 7 bases agree with TRBD1. From germline, CDR1 is MDHEN and CDR2 SYDVKM. This CDR3 comprises 20 residues. V lost 6 bases and J lost 0; bases outside the gene matches: 20. DNA for the CDR3: TGTGCCAGCAGCTCACAGGGGATGGGGCTGGGGCCCTATAGCAATCAGCCCCAGCATTTT. Amino acid sequence: CASSSQGMGLGPYSNQPQHF.

J is TRBJ1-2 and V is TRBV2; 8 nucleotides agree with TRBD1. After removal of 6 bases from V and 6 bases from J, the junction contained 12 bases not matched to a gene. The CDR3 loop spans 15 amino acids. Per germline, CDR1 SNHLY and CDR2 FYNNEI. The DNA of the CDR3 is TGTGCCAGCAGCCTAGGACAGGGAAGGTGGGATGGCTACACCTTC. It encodes CASSLGQGRWDGYTF.

The chain carries TRBV7-3 and TRBJ2-1; possible D gene TRBD1, 6 bases. The CDR3 runs 14 residues. V was trimmed by 5 bases and J by 9 bases, leaving 17 bases between them. Germline CDR1 is SGHTA and CDR2 is FQGTGA. CDR3 DNA: TGTGCCAGCAGCCCAAGGGCAGGGGCAACTGAGCAGTTCTTC. Its translation is CASSPRAGATEQFF.

J is TRBJ2-6 and V is TRBV5-1; 9 bases are a match to TRBD1. CDR1 is SGHRS and CDR2 is YFSETQ in the germline V gene. The CDR3 is 18 residues long. V shed 4 bases, J shed 3 bases, and the junction held 11 bases outside the gene matches. CDR3 nucleotides: TGCGCCAGCAGCCCAGGCAGGACAGGGGCGGGTGGGGCCAACGTCCTGACTTTC. This encodes CASSPGRTGAGGANVLTF.

In its sample, this clone was seen a few times. The V gene is TRBV9, the J gene TRBJ1-2, with 7 bases lining up with TRBD1. The germline CDR1 and CDR2 sequences are SGDLS and YYNGEE. Unmatched junction bases numbered 3, after V lost 7 bases and J lost 3 bases. The CDR3 sequence is 12 residues long. DNA for the CDR3: TGTGCCAGCGGGGACAGTTACTATGGCTACACCTTC. Encoded protein: CASGDSYYGYTF.

The chain couples TRBV7-3 to TRBJ2-6; TRBD1 matches at 8 bases. J gave up 4 bases and V 3 bases, and 11 bases lay outside the gene matches. Germline CDR1 and CDR2: SGHTA and FQGTGA. The CDR3 sequence is 18 residues long. The CDR3 spells CASSFHPSGGEGANVLTF. As DNA, the CDR3 is TGTGCCAGCAGCTTCCACCCCTCAGGGGGCGAAGGGGCCAACGTCCTGACTTTC.

The V gene is TRBV2, the J gene TRBJ1-5; unclear D gene. Per the germline V gene, CDR1 is SNHLY and CDR2 is FYNNEI. The ends were cut back, 6 bases at V and 6 bases at J, with 15 bases in the middle. This CDR3 has 14 residues. CDR3 DNA: TGTGCCAGCAGCGCCCTTCTATCGGGTCAGCCCCAGCATTTT. Amino acid sequence: CASSALLSGQPQHF.

As regards this clone: Other DNA sequences in the sample encode the same CDR3. The rearrangement uses TRBV18 and TRBJ1-4; D is perhaps TRBD1 (5 bases). Per germline, CDR1 KGHSH and CDR2 LQKENI. With 2 bases removed from V and 5 bases from J, the gap between germline ends came to 9 bases. The CDR3 is 14 residues long. CDR3 residues: CASSPDRGNEKLFF. CDR3 sequence (DNA): TGTGCCAGCTCACCAGACCGGGGGAATGAAAAACTGTTTTTT.

This chain uses TRBV18 with TRBJ1-5; 8 bases match TRBD1. The CDR3 totals 15 residues. CDR1 and CDR2 from the germline V gene are KGHSH and LQKENI. V shed 4 bases, J shed 3 bases, and the junction held 5 bases outside the gene matches. The CDR3 DNA reads TGTGCCAGCTCACTGGGACAGGCAATCAATCAGCCCCAGCATTTT. Its translation is CASSLGQAINQPQHF.

The chain employs TRBV11-2 and TRBJ1-4; no clear D gene. V was trimmed by 0 bases and J by 1 base, leaving 12 bases between them. This CDR3 comprises 17 residues. Germline assignment: CDR1 SGHAT and CDR2 FQNNGV. The CDR3 DNA is TGTGCCAGCAGCTTAGAATATTCCGCGGTAACTAATGAAAAACTGTTTTTT. As protein: CASSLEYSAVTNEKLFF.